These 10 T cell receptor beta chains share one sample of origin, sequenced in a study of beta chain features in type 1 diabetes. Of the isolated RNA, all was reverse transcribed, and so the sequenced material was expressed TCRB transcripts. Libraries were prepared by immunoSEQ multiplex PCR; TCRdb keeps only in-frame clonotypes and omits some of them. The sample lists nearly 350,000 clones, 7% to 9% seen once, with around 0.44% in the top ten. The sample was central memory CD4+ T cells from blood. These receptors were obtained from a woman between 18 and 30 years old in good health.

The rearrangement uses TRBV19 and TRBJ2-1; TRBD2 agrees at 10 bases. The CDR3 totals 19 residues. V dropped 4 bases and J dropped 5; count of bases not matched to a gene: 17. Looked up from germline, CDR1 is LNHDA and CDR2 is SQIVND (reference sequence). The CDR3 sequence is CASSKSASGSSPKNNEQFF. The CDR3 nucleotides read TGTGCCAGTAGTAAGTCAGCTAGCGGGAGCTCCCCAAAAAACAATGAGCAGTTCTTC.

A note on this clone: Within the sample, other DNA sequences also encode this same CDR3. The chain combines TRBV7-9 with TRBJ1-2; 9 positions match TRBD1. The CDR3 covers 13 residues. CDR1 is SEHNR and CDR2 is FQNEAQ in the germline V gene (reference sequence). Losses at the gene ends were 5 bases for V and 4 bases for J; bases not matched to a gene: 2. The CDR3 here is CASSLGQGYGYTF. CDR3 sequence (DNA): TGTGCCAGCAGCCTGGGACAGGGCTATGGCTACACCTTC.

The chain links TRBV18 to TRBJ1-2, with no clear D. Germline loops: CDR1 KGHSH, CDR2 LQKENI. V was trimmed by 3 bases and J by 4 bases, leaving 15 bases between them. The CDR3 loop spans 15 amino acids. The CDR3 reads CASSPSPRVGYGYTF. The DNA for the CDR3 is TGTGCCAGCTCACCGTCCCCCCGGGTGGGCTATGGCTACACCTTC.

This clone was counted only a few times. The rearrangement joins TRBV4-2 to TRBJ2-7; D gene uncertain. The germline gives CDR1 LGHNA, CDR2 YNFKEQ. The CDR3 sequence is 17 residues long. Between the trimmed V and J ends, which lost 2 bases and 3 bases, there was a span of 20 bases. This CDR3 reads CASSQTMWGIDFYEQYF. The CDR3 nucleotides read TGTGCCAGCAGCCAAACGATGTGGGGTATAGATTTCTACGAGCAGTACTTC.

CDR3 protein: CASSLASTDTQYF. CDR3 in DNA: TGTGCCAGCAGCCTTGCTAGCACAGATACGCAGTATTTT. The V call is TRBV7-3, the J call TRBJ2-3, with D hard to call. The CDR3 runs 13 residues. The germline CDR1 and CDR2 sequences are SGHTA and FQGTGA. The V gene lost 5 bases and the J gene lost 0 bases, with 6 bases spanning the gap. Complete variable domain (other parts from reference TRBV7-3 and TRBJ2-3): GAGVSQTPSNKVTEKGKYVELRCDPISGHTALYWYRQSLGQGPEFLIYFQGTGAADDSGLPNDRFFAVRPEGSVSTLKIQRTERGDSAVYLCASSLASTDTQYFGPGTRLTVL.

This clone was seen a few times. The chain uses TRBV5-6 and TRBJ2-3; 7 bases are shared with TRBD2. Germline assignment: CDR1 SGHDT and CDR2 YYEEEE. This CDR3 is built from 17 residues. The J segment lost 2 bases and the V segment lost 4 bases, leaving 13 bases of the junction unmatched. CDR3 in amino acids: CASSPLDSGSPTDTQYF. The CDR3, as DNA: TGTGCCAGCAGCCCTCTTGATAGCGGGTCCCCCACAGATACGCAGTATTTT.

The sample holds many counts of this clone. The rearrangement joins TRBV5-1 to TRBJ2-7; D is perhaps TRBD2 (6 bases). This CDR3 comprises 14 residues. V gave up 1 base and J gave up 5 bases, with 13 bases separating them. Germline loops: CDR1 SGHRS, CDR2 YFSETQ. The CDR3 DNA reads as TGCGCCAGCAGCTTGCGGGAGATATCGGACGAGCAGTACTTC. The encoded protein is CASSLREISDEQYF.

This clone was found a few times. The rearrangement links TRBV4-3 to TRBJ2-6; D not certain. The CDR3 length is 17 residues. From germline, CDR1 is LGHNA and CDR2 YSLEER. Between the trimmed V and J ends, which lost 1 base and 4 bases, there was a span of 14 bases. The CDR3 here is CASSQGAAPWGANVLTF. CDR3 DNA: TGCGCCAGCAGCCAAGGGGCGGCCCCGTGGGGGGCCAACGTCCTGACTTTC.

This clone was observed a handful of times. The rearrangement links TRBV27 to TRBJ2-5; the D gene is possibly TRBD1 (6 bases). Germline assignment: CDR1 MNHEY and CDR2 SMNVEV (reference sequence). Trimming pared 3 bases from V and 2 bases from J, leaving 16 bases between. The CDR3 runs to 16 residues. The CDR3 sequence: CASSFNLGTTQETQYF. CDR3 DNA sequence: TGTGCCAGCAGTTTTAACCTCGGGACAACACAAGAGACCCAGTACTTC.

The table lists this clone with a few counts. The chain combines TRBV7-2 with TRBJ2-4; D perhaps matches TRBD2 (7 bases). V lost 1 base and J lost 6, with 16 bases in between. The germline gives CDR1 SGHTA, CDR2 FQGNSA. This CDR3 has 16 amino acids. The CDR3 here is CASSLVAGALRNIQYF. The CDR3 nucleotides read TGTGCCAGCAGCTTAGTGGCGGGGGCCTTACGAAACATTCAGTACTTC.